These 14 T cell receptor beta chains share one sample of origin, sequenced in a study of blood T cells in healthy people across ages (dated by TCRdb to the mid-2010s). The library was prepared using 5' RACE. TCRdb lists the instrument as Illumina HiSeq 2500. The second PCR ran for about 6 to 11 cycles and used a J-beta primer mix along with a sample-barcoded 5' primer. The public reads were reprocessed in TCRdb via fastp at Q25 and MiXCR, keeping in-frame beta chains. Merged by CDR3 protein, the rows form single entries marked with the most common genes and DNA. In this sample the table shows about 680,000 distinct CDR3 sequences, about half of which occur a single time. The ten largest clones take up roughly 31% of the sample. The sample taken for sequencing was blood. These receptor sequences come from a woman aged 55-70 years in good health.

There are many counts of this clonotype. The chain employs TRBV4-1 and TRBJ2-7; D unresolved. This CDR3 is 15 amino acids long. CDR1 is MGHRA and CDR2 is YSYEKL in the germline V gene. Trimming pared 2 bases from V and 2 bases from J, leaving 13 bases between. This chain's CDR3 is CASSQFGETTYEQYF. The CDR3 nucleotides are TGCGCCAGCAGCCAATTTGGCGAGACAACCTACGAGCAGTACTTC.

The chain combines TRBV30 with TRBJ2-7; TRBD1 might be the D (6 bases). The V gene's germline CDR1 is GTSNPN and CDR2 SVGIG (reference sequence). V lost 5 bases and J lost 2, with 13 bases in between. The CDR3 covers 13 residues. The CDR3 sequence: CAWGLRGPYEQYF. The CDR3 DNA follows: TGTGCCTGGGGGCTCAGGGGACCCTACGAGCAGTACTTC. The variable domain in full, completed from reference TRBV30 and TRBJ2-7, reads SQTIHQWPATLVQPVGSPLSLECTVEGTSNPNLYWYRQAAGRGLQLLFYSVGIGQISSEVPQNLSASRPQDRQFILSSKKLLLSDSGFYLCAWGLRGPYEQYFGPGTRLTVT.

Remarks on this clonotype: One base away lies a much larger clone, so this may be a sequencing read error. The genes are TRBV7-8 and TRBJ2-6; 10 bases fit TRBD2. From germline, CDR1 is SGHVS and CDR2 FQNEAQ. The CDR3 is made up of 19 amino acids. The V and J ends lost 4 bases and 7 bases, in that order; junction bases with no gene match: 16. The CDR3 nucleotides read TGTGCCAGCAGCTCCCAGGGACTAGCGCTTTCCGCTTCCGCCAACGTCCTGACTTTC. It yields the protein CASSSQGLALSASANVLTF.

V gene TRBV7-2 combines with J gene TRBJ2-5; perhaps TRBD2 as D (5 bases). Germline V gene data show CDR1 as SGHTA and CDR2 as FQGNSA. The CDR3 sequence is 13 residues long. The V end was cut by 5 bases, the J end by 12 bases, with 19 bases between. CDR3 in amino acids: CASSQRTDMTEYF. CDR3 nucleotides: TGTGCCAGCAGCCAGCGGACGGATATGACGGAGTACTTC.

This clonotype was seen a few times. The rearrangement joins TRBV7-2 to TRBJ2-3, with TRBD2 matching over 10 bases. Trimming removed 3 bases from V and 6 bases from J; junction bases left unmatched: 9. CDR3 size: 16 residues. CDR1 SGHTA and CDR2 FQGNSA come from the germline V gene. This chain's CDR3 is CASSFLAGAGWDTQYF. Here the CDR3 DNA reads TGTGCCAGCAGCTTTCTAGCGGGAGCCGGATGGGATACGCAGTATTTT.

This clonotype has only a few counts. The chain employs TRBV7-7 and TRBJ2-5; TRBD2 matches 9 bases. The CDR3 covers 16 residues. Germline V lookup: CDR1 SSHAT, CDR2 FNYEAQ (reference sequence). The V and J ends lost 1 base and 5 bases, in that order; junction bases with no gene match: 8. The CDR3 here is CASSLGISGSLETQYF. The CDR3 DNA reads TGTGCCAGCAGCTTAGGTATTAGCGGGAGTTTGGAGACCCAGTACTTC.

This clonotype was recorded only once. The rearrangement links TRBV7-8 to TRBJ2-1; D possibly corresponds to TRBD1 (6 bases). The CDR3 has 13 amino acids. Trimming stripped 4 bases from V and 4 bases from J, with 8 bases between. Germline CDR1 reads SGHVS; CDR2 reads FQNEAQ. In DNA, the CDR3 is TGTGCCAGCAGCTCAGGGGAGTACAATGAGCAGTTCTTC. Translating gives CASSSGEYNEQFF.

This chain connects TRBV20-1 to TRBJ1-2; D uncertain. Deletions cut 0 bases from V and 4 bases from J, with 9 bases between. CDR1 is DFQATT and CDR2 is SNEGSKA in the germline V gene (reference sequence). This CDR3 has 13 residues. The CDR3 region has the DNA TGCAGTGCTAGAGACGGGGTAGCCTATGGCTACACCTTC. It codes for CSARDGVAYGYTF.

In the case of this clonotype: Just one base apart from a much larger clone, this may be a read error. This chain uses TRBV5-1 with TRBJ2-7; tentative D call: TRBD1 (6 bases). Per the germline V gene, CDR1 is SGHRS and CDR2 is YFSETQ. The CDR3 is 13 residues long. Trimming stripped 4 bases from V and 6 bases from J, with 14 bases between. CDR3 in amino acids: CASSAQTGVEQYF. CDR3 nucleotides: TGCGCCAGCAGCGCACAGACAGGCGTCGAGCAGTACTTC.

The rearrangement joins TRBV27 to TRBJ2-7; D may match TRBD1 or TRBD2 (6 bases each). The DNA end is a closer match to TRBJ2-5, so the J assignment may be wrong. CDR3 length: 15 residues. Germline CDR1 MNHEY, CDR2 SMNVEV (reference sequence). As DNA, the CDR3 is TGTGCCAGCAGTACCCGGGTCGGGGGCTCGAAGACCCAGTACTTC. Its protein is CASSTRVGGSKTQYF.

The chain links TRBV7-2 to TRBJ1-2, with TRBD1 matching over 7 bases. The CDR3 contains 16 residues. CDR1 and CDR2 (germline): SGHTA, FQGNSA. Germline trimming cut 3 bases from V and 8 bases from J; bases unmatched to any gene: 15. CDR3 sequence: CASSLTGTTGVGGYTF. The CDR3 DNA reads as TGTGCCAGCAGCTTGACCGGGACCACAGGGGTCGGAGGCTACACCTTC.

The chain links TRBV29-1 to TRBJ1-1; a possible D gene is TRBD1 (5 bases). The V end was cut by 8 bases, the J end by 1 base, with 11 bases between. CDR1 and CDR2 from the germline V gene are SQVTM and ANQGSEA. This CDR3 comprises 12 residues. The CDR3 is CSLRDGNTEAFF. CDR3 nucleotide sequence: TGCAGCTTACGGGACGGGAACACTGAAGCTTTCTTT.

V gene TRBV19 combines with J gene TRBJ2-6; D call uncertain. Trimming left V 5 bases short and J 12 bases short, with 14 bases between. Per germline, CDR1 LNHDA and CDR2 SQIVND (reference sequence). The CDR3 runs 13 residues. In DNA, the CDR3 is TGTGCCAGTAGTGTGCGGACCCCCATCGTCCTGACTTTC. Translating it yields CASSVRTPIVLTF. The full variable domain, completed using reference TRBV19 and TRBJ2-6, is DGGITQSPKYLFRKEGQNVTLSCEQNLNHDAMYWYRQDPGQGLRLIYYSQIVNDFQKGDIAEGYSVSREKKESFPLTVTSAQKNPTAFYLCASSVRTPIVLTFGAGSRLTVL.

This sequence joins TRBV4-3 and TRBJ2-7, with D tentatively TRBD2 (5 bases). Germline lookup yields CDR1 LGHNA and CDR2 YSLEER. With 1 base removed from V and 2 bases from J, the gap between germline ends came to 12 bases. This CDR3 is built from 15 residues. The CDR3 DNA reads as TGCGCCAGCAGCCAAGGGAATGGACTTGCCTACGAGCAGTACTTC. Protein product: CASSQGNGLAYEQYF.